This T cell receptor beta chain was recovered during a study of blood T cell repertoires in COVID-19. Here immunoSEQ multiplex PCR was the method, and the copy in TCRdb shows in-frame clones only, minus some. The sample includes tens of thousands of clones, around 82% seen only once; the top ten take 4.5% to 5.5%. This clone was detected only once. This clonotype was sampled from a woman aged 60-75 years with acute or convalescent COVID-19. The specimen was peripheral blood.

The CDR3 loop reads CASSWRSGVDTQYF. The CDR3 bases are TGTGCCAGCAGCTGGAGATCAGGGGTGGATACGCAGTATTTT. The chain couples TRBV11-3 to TRBJ2-3; tentative D call: TRBD1 (6 bases). CDR3 length equals 14 residues. Trimming stripped 4 bases from V and 6 bases from J, with 14 bases between. The germline V gene encodes CDR1 SGHNT and CDR2 YENEEA.